These T cell receptor beta chains were read from a single sample in a study of blood T cell repertoires in COVID-19. Clones were read by immunoSEQ multiplex PCR, and TCRdb kept only the in-frame ones, dropping some. The sample contains roughly 220,000 clones, 70% to 90% of which appear only once. The sequenced sample consisted of peripheral blood. The receptors derive from a man in his fifties who had recovered from COVID-19. The CDR3 runs from the conserved cysteine through the conserved F or W. D genes are given only for firm matches. Where a row states a size, it is once, few, many or the class of an expanded clone; other rows omit it.

j_call | v_call | clone_size | d_call | cdr3_aa | cdr3_nt
TRBJ1-5 | TRBV28 | - | - | CASSLWGAGQPQHF | TGTGCCAGCAGTTTATGGGGGGCCGGGCAGCCCCAGCATTTT
TRBJ2-1 | TRBV28 | - | - | CASSSPYEQFF | TGTGCCAGCAGTTCTCCGTATGAGCAGTTCTTC
TRBJ2-3 | TRBV4-2 | - | TRBD2 | CASSQGVLGAAGEYTDTQYF | TGTGCCAGCAGCCAAGGGGTATTAGGAGCCGCGGGAGAGTACACAGATACGCAGTATTTT
TRBJ1-2 | TRBV19 | - | TRBD1 | CASSTPGQNYGYTF | TGTGCCAGTAGTACCCCGGGACAGAACTATGGCTACACCTTC
TRBJ2-5 | TRBV7-2 | - | - | CASSAGVGETQYF | TGTGCCAGCAGCGCAGGGGTAGGAGAGACCCAGTACTTC
TRBJ2-5 | TRBV6-4 | - | TRBD1 | CASSLGQGETQYF | TGTGCCAGCAGTCTAGGACAGGGAGAGACCCAGTACTTC
TRBJ1-1 | TRBV6-5 | - | - | CASIKGGRTEAFF | TGTGCCAGCATAAAAGGGGGAAGAACTGAAGCTTTCTTT
TRBJ2-1 | TRBV9 | - | - | CASSLRQDSYNEQFF | TGTGCCAGCAGCCTGCGACAGGACTCCTACAATGAGCAGTTCTTC
TRBJ2-6 | TRBV27 | - | - | CASASRANVLTF | TGTGCCAGCGCATCTAGGGCCAACGTCCTGACTTTC
TRBJ2-1 | TRBV19 | - | TRBD2 | CASRASGGSSYNEQFF | TGTGCCAGTAGAGCTAGCGGGGGGAGCTCCTACAATGAGCAGTTCTTC
TRBJ2-2 | TRBV11-3 | once | - | CASSLGVGDTGELFF | TGTGCCAGCAGCTTAGGGGTAGGGGACACCGGGGAGCTGTTTTTT
TRBJ1-3 | TRBV18 | - | - | CASSPLGEQGKKDTIYF | TGTGCCAGCTCACCGCTCGGGGAACAGGGAAAGAAAGACACCATATATTTT
TRBJ2-3 | TRBV9 | - | TRBD2 | CASNLDREGPSTDTQYF | TGTGCCAGCAACCTTGATCGGGAGGGCCCTAGCACAGATACGCAGTATTTT
TRBJ2-7 | TRBV27 | - | TRBD1 | CASSLGTGSYEQYF | TGTGCCAGCAGTTTGGGGACAGGTTCCTACGAGCAGTACTTC
TRBJ2-3 | TRBV7-6 | - | - | CASSEVWTDTDTQYF | TGTGCCAGCAGCGAGGTGTGGACTGACACAGATACGCAGTATTTT
TRBJ2-7 | TRBV3-1/TRBV3-2 | - | - | CASSQGQTTKGWEQYF | TGTGCCAGCAGCCAAGGGCAGACTACTAAAGGATGGGAGCAGTACTTC
TRBJ1-2 | TRBV7-2 | - | TRBD1 | CASNQGVLGSYGYTF | TGTGCCAGCAACCAGGGGGTTCTGGGCTCCTATGGCTACACCTTC
TRBJ1-1 | TRBV2 | - | - | CASILDSRGTEAFF | TGTGCCAGCATCCTGGATTCTCGGGGCACTGAAGCTTTCTTT
TRBJ2-3 | TRBV28 | - | - | CASSAHGGTDTQYF | TGTGCCAGCAGTGCACATGGGGGGACAGATACGCAGTATTTT
TRBJ2-7 | TRBV6-5 | - | - | CASTKLRGRSSEQYF | TGTGCCAGCACCAAACTTAGAGGGCGTAGTAGCGAGCAGTACTTC
TRBJ2-7 | TRBV18 | once | TRBD1 | CASSLSTRTGILSEQYF | TGTGCCAGCTCACTCTCAACCCGGACAGGGATCCTCTCCGAGCAGTACTTC
TRBJ2-5 | TRBV6-5 | - | TRBD2 | CASSPQGGETQYF | TGTGCCAGCAGTCCTCAGGGAGGGGAGACCCAGTACTTC
TRBJ2-5 | TRBV10-1 | - | - | CASSDPGGTQYF | TGCGCCAGCAGTGACCCAGGAGGGACCCAGTACTTC
TRBJ1-3 | TRBV18 | - | - | CASSPDSTGNTIYF | TGTGCCAGCTCACCGGACAGTACTGGAAACACCATATATTTT
TRBJ1-2 | TRBV30 | - | - | CAWSDLRALGGGYTF | TGTGCCTGGAGTGATTTGAGGGCCCTAGGGGGTGGCTACACCTTC
TRBJ1-3 | TRBV7-9 | - | - | CASSLSGARGNTIYF | TGTGCCAGCAGCTTATCAGGGGCTCGTGGAAACACCATATATTTT
TRBJ1-5 | TRBV2 | few | - | CASKLQGSQPQHF | TGTGCCAGCAAATTACAGGGTTCTCAGCCCCAGCATTTT
TRBJ2-5 | TRBV6-5 | - | TRBD2 | CASSLGLAGVGTQYF | TGTGCCAGCAGCCTCGGTCTAGCGGGAGTTGGGACCCAGTACTTC
TRBJ1-1 | TRBV28 | - | TRBD1 | CASSLPGGRTEAFF | TGTGCCAGCAGTCTGCCAGGGGGTAGGACTGAAGCTTTCTTT
TRBJ2-2 | TRBV9 | - | - | CASSVTGSAGELFF | TGTGCCAGCAGCGTTACAGGGAGCGCCGGGGAGCTGTTTTTT
TRBJ2-7 | TRBV2 | - | - | CATGGVVYEQYF | TGTGCCACCGGGGGAGTAGTATACGAGCAGTACTTC
TRBJ1-3 | TRBV6-5 | - | - | CASSSDMDDSGNTIYF | TGTGCCAGCAGTTCAGACATGGATGACTCTGGAAACACCATATATTTT
TRBJ1-2 | TRBV5-5 | - | - | CASSLRRGSYGYTF | TGTGCCAGCAGCTTGCGGAGAGGGTCCTATGGCTACACCTTC
TRBJ1-1 | TRBV21-1 | - | - | CASSKVSGGPNTEAFF | TGTGCCAGCAGCAAAGTATCAGGGGGTCCCAACACTGAAGCTTTCTTT
TRBJ2-6 | TRBV15 | - | - | CATSRDISSGANVLTF | TGTGCCACCAGCAGAGACATTAGCTCTGGGGCCAACGTCCTGACTTTC
TRBJ2-7 | TRBV28 | - | - | CASRPPPTGSSYEQYF | TGTGCCAGCAGACCCCCTCCGACAGGTAGCTCCTACGAGCAGTACTTC
TRBJ2-1 | TRBV24-1 | - | TRBD2 | CATSDALAGQFF | TGTGCCACCAGTGATGCACTAGCGGGGCAGTTCTTC